This T cell receptor beta chain was documented in a study of shared clonotypes between healthy human individuals (dated by TCRdb to about 2020). As for the study more broadly: The cohort comprised a couple of women and a few men aged 18 to 49 years. The study deeply sequenced blood TCR repertoires of about 5 healthy adults to estimate repertoire size and the extent of clonotype sharing between individuals. To increase sequencing depth and limit assay-specific biases, different laboratories used diverse techniques to prepare libraries and sequence TCR repertoires. Between about 0.8 and 9 billion PBMCs per donor were obtained by leukapheresis. For each donor, CD4 naive and CD4 memory were each given three plates, CD8 naive was given two plates, and CD8 memory was given one plate. The research as a whole found: Pairwise subsampling led to the expectation that sequencing depth would affect the degree of clonotype sharing among donors. Incomplete sequencing was indicated by rarefaction of sorted-subset datasets, despite the large sequencing depth. When several donors were compared, the shared fraction of clonotypes was about 5% for naive CD4, 3% to 4% for naive CD8, about 2.5% for memory CD4, and around 0.37% for memory CD8. Sampling was restricted to blood, and TCR repertoires in tissues likely differ from the TCR repertoires found in blood. Compared with non-shared clonotypes, the clonotypes found in all four sorted-subset donors had higher generation probabilities. Because the study included only a small number of donors, the genetic and exposure-history diversity represented was limited. Estimated clonotype richness was generally larger for naive than for memory subsets.

Using the deep immunoSEQ assay, multiplex PCR amplified TCR CDR3 regions from genomic DNA. For each cell subset, the extracted genomic DNA was distributed evenly across all wells of several immunoSEQ 96-well plates, and each plate served as one replicate. For sorted subsets, 150 to 250 ng of genomic DNA, equivalent to roughly 33,000 T cell genomes, went into each replicate PCR. The purified libraries were quantified using a Qubit 3.0 fluorometer, sized with a Bioanalyzer 2100, and then quantified again using the KAPA Library Quantification kit. Every immunoSEQ 96-well plate was sequenced on a separate single-read 150-cycle Illumina NextSeq 550 flow cell. The authors' pipeline ran thus. The immunoSEQ output contained only junctional sequences without quality scores, so filtering could not match that applied to full-length reads. Sequences were annotated with PyIR, a Python wrapper for IgBLAST v1.9, and V/J genes and CDR3 were assigned using IMGT germline references. Reads with weak V/J assignments (E-value above 1e-6), missing CDR3, stop codons, out-of-frame junctions, or ambiguous translated residues were removed. V3J clonotypes were defined as sequences sharing the same inferred V gene, J gene, and CDR3 amino acid sequence. Percentage overlap between repertoires was calculated by dividing the number of shared unique clonotypes by the size of the smaller repertoire. Richness of each repertoire was evaluated using RTK rarefaction, the Chao1 estimator, and Recon v2.1 estimates of unobserved clonotypes. OLGA was used to compute generation probabilities for all TCRbeta clonotypes that the gDNA method yielded from a handful of donors. The clones in this table, taken by TCRdb from immuneACCESS, are in-frame only. Not every clone is retained; where verified, under half of the shortfall comes from an unresolved V gene, and the cause of the rest is unknown. Clone size and V and J calls were adopted from that table, with D and trimming inferred from the DNA. Within this sample are millions of clones, with 85% to 95% of them counted one time only. The biggest ten clones account for under 2% of the sample.

The germline V gene specifies SQVTM as CDR1 and ANQGSEA as CDR2. Relative to germline, V is 7 bases shorter and J is 4 bases shorter, with 19 bases between their ends. The CDR3 goes from the cysteine to the phenylalanine over 14 residues. Just CDR3 DNA is preserved here, 42 bases in frame from base 1. Concerning this clone itself: There is no known antigen for this receptor. Base-call qualities are not available, and no considerably larger clone is one nucleotide away.

CD8 naive samples consisted of CD45RO-negative cells that were positively selected for CCR7, yielding a CD45RA+CCR7+ population without TemRA cells. The donors were healthy, HIV-negative adults who had no recently reported acute infections or vaccinations. Every donor was a Caucasian adult residing in Nashville, Tennessee, USA. Blood was collected by leukapheresis, and PBMCs were isolated by Ficoll-Histopaque density gradient centrifugation and then cryopreserved in liquid nitrogen vapor phase. Purity and quantity of every magnetically sorted T cell population were checked by analytical flow cytometry. From each sorted fraction, genomic DNA was isolated and quantified by UV absorbance on a Nanodrop 2000c.

The source is a young man in good health. Some clones in this sample may be carry-over from other donors' samples. Sequencing was carried out using naive CD8+ T cells from PBMCs. The label giving this sample's cell subset or site can be read as: CD45RA+CCR7+. The chain is encoded by TRBV29-1 joined to TRBJ1-2; no D segment can be confidently identified. The CDR3 region reads CSAGNSAASYGYTF. The DNA reads TGCAGCGCCGGTAATTCCGCCGCGAGCTATGGCTACACCTTC. The variable domain in full, with residues beyond the CDR3 obtained from the reference TRBV29-1 and TRBJ1-2 genes, is SAVISQKPSRDICQRGTSLTIQCQVDSQVTMMFWYRQQPGQSLTLIATANQGSEATYESGFVIDKFPISRPNLTFSTLTVSNMSPEDSSIYLCSAGNSAASYGYTFGSGTRLTVV.